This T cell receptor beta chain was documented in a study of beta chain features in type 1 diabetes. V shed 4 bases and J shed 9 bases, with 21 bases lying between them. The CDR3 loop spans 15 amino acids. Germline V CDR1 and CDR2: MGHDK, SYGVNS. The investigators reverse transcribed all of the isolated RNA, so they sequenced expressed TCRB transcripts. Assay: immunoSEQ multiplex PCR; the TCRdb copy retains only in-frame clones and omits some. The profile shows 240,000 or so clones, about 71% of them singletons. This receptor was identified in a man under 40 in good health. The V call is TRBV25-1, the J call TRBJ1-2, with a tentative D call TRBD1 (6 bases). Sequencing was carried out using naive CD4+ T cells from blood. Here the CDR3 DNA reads TGTGCCAGCAGTGGGGGATTGACAGGTGGGCCAAGCTACACCTTC. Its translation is CASSGGLTGGPSYTF.